Described below is a single T cell receptor beta chain sequence and its context. Its matching antigen is unknown. This specimen comes from a study of T cells after posttransplantation cyclophosphamide. This related bone marrow graft donor gave peripheral blood on the day of marrow donation. The V end was cut by 4 bases, the J end by 3 bases, with 19 bases between. CDR3 size: 16 residues. The V gene's germline CDR1 is LGHNA and CDR2 YSLEER. Study results and limitations: Blood and skin or GI T cell repertoires showed limited TRB overlap. Recipient CMV seropositivity and CMV reactivation strongly tracked TRB clonality.

Method: immunoSEQ multiplex PCR; TCRdb's copy keeps in-frame clones and lacks some. The sample has tens of thousands of clones; around 93% are singletons. The chain carries TRBV4-3 and TRBJ2-7; D possibly uses TRBD1 or TRBD2 (5 bases each). The sequence was obtained from a woman aged 25 to 39 in good health and a related stem cell transplant donor. Source material: PBMCs. In DNA, the CDR3 is TGCGCCAGCAGCCTCTACAAATCCGGGGCTGGCTACGAGCAGTACTTC. It codes for CASSLYKSGAGYEQYF.